Shown below are 29 T cell receptor beta chains from a single sample sequenced in a study of shared clonotypes between healthy human individuals. Assay used: immunoSEQ multiplex PCR; TCRdb lists only in-frame clones, some missing. The table records about half a million clones, around 80% of them present only once. Material for sequencing was PBMCs. The receptors derive from a woman in her thirties or forties in good health. Some clones in this sample may be carry-over from other donors' samples.

The chain carries TRBV2 and TRBJ2-3; 12 bases match TRBD2. CDR1 and CDR2 from the germline V gene are SNHLY and FYNNEI. The trim removed 4 bases at V and 3 bases at J, leaving 11 bases unmatched. There are 18 residues in the CDR3. Written as DNA, the CDR3 is TGTGCCAGCAGTGGTCCTCCCGGACTAGCGGGGAGTACAGATACGCAGTATTTT. This encodes CASSGPPGLAGSTDTQYF.

The J gene is TRBJ2-5, the V gene TRBV2, with D unresolved. This CDR3 spans 13 amino acids. The germline V gene encodes CDR1 SNHLY and CDR2 FYNNEI. V lost 4 bases to trimming and J lost 1 base, with 7 bases between them. For the CDR3, the DNA is TGTGCCAGCAGTGGGGCGGTCCAAGAGACCCAGTACTTC. Protein sequence: CASSGAVQETQYF.

CDR3 region: CASSARYSRQSRANVLTF. For the CDR3, the DNA is TGTGCCAGCAGTGCCCGCTACTCACGACAAAGTCGGGCCAACGTCCTGACTTTC. The V call is TRBV6-4, the J call TRBJ2-6; no clear D gene. CDR3 length: 18 amino acids. V dropped 4 bases and J dropped 5 bases, with 21 bases sitting between them. Per the germline V gene, CDR1 is MRHNA and CDR2 is SNTAGT.

The chain carries TRBV27 and TRBJ1-1, with 7 bases that match TRBD1. This CDR3 contains 13 residues. Trimming took 5 bases from V and 7 from J; bases not matched to a gene: 7. Germline loops: CDR1 MNHEY, CDR2 SMNVEV (reference sequence). The CDR3 DNA is TGTGCCAGCAGTCTCCGACAGGGCCTTGAAGCTTTCTTT. Its translation: CASSLRQGLEAFF.

The CDR3 is CASSVGGDSNQPQHF. Here the CDR3 DNA reads TGTGCCAGCAGCGTAGGAGGGGATAGCAATCAGCCCCAGCATTTT. The V gene is TRBV9, the J gene TRBJ1-5; a weak D match, TRBD1 (5 bases). In germline, CDR1 is SGDLS, CDR2 YYNGEE. V gave up 0 bases and J gave up 0 bases, with 7 bases separating them. CDR3 length: 15 residues.

V gene TRBV30 combines with J gene TRBJ2-3, with TRBD2 matching 8 bases. The CDR3 consists of 12 residues. V lost 5 bases to trimming and J lost 6 bases; unmatched junction nucleotides: 4. Germline V gene sequence: CDR1 GTSNPN, CDR2 SVGIG (reference sequence). CDR3 loop: CAWGPGGDTQYF. CDR3 bases: TGTGCCTGGGGACCGGGGGGGGATACGCAGTATTTT.

The rearrangement links TRBV11-3 to TRBJ2-5; D is unclear. The last part of the DNA fits TRBJ2-7 better; the J call may be wrong. The CDR3 covers 13 residues. Germline CDR1 is SGHNT and CDR2 is YENEEA. The CDR3 DNA is TGTGCCAGCAGCTTAAAATCGGGCTACGAGCAGTACTTC. Protein sequence: CASSLKSGYEQYF.

The chain carries TRBV7-9 and TRBJ1-4; D is possibly TRBD1 (5 bases). The length of the CDR3 is 15 residues. Trimming shortened V by 4 bases and J by 5 bases, and 14 bases separated the two germline ends. Per germline, CDR1 SEHNR and CDR2 FQNEAQ (reference sequence). This CDR3 is CASSSPGGENEKLFF. CDR3 bases: TGTGCCAGCAGCTCCCCCGGGGGGGAGAATGAAAAACTGTTTTTT.

This chain joins TRBV10-3 and TRBJ2-7; D gene ambiguous. Trimming removed 10 bases at V and 0 bases at J, with 7 bases between. Per the germline V gene, CDR1 is ENHRY and CDR2 is SYGVKD. This CDR3 region has 11 residues. DNA of the CDR3: TGTGCCACCTCCCCCTCCTACGAGCAGTACTTC. The encoded protein is CATSPSYEQYF.

The chain carries TRBV12-1 and TRBJ2-7. TRBV12-1 represents a pseudogene. The CDR3 has 11 amino acids. The CDR3 loop is CASSHIYEQYF. The CDR3 DNA follows: TGTGCCAGCAGCCATATCTACGAGCAGTACTTC.

This chain connects TRBV7-2 to TRBJ1-5, with no clear D. This CDR3 region has 13 residues. V was shortened by 3 bases and J by 5 bases, with 8 bases between the two germline ends. Germline assignment: CDR1 SGHTA and CDR2 FQGNSA. The CDR3 loop is CASSFESDQPQHF. CDR3 DNA sequence: TGTGCCAGCAGCTTTGAATCGGATCAGCCCCAGCATTTT.

The chain is built from TRBV19 and TRBJ1-5, with 7 bases matching TRBD1. Germline loops: CDR1 LNHDA, CDR2 SQIVND (reference sequence). The CDR3 has 14 residues. J was trimmed by 2 bases and V by 4 bases; bases with no gene match: 2. The CDR3 spells CASSNDRGNQPQHF. CDR3 DNA sequence: TGTGCCAGTAGTAACGACAGGGGCAATCAGCCCCAGCATTTT.

The chain is built from TRBV5-4 and TRBJ1-3, with D possibly being TRBD1 (6 bases). The CDR3 is made up of 16 amino acids. V was trimmed by 0 bases and J by 4 bases, leaving 14 bases between them. Germline values: CDR1 SGHNT, CDR2 YYREEE (reference sequence). In DNA form, the CDR3 reads TGTGCCAGCAGCTTGGATGCGGGGGCATCCGGAAACACCATATATTTT. Protein sequence: CASSLDAGASGNTIYF.

This clone was counted once. This CDR3 is CASSLAPRDRGFGTDTQYF. The CDR3 nucleotides are TGTGCCAGCAGCTTAGCCCCCAGGGACAGGGGATTCGGCACAGATACGCAGTATTTT. The chain joins TRBV7-9 to TRBJ2-3; 10 bases align to TRBD1. This CDR3 comprises 19 residues. Germline values: CDR1 SEHNR, CDR2 FQNEAQ (reference sequence). The trim removed 0 bases at V and 1 base at J, leaving 10 bases unmatched.

The table lists this clone with a few counts. J is TRBJ1-1 and V is TRBV27, with 8 bases lining up with TRBD1. This CDR3 is built from 13 residues. V was pared by 8 bases and J by 4 bases, with 6 bases of the junction left unmatched. Germline CDR1 reads MNHEY; CDR2 reads SMNVEV (reference sequence). The CDR3 nucleotides read TGTGCCAGCTATCAGGGGGCTGGCACTGAAGCTTTCTTT. Translation gives CASYQGAGTEAFF.

V is TRBV13 and J is TRBJ2-5; no firm D call. The CDR3 consists of 13 residues. CDR1 PRHDT and CDR2 FYEKMQ come from the germline V gene (reference sequence). The V end was cut by 5 bases, the J end by 9 bases, with 16 bases between. CDR3 region: CASSTQVLGAQYF. The CDR3 bases are TGTGCCAGCAGCACGCAGGTTCTTGGGGCCCAGTACTTC.

As for this clone: One end of the junction varies from germline; a read error may be responsible. The chain joins TRBV11-2 to TRBJ2-7; 8 bases agree with TRBD1. This CDR3 contains 14 residues. CDR1 is SGHAT, CDR2 FQNNGV, per germline. In nucleotides, the CDR3 is TGTGCCAGCAGCTTAGCGCCGACAGGGGCGGGCCCACTCTTC. It encodes CASSLAPTGAGPLF. The complete variable domain, with remaining parts taken from reference TRBV11-2 and TRBJ2-7, reads EAGVAQSPRYKIIEKRQSVAFWCNPISGHATLYWYQQILGQGPKLLIQFQNNGVVDDSQLPKDRFSAERLKGVDSTLKIQPAKLEDSAVYLCASSLAPTGAGPLFGPGTRLTVT.

The chain links TRBV6-6 to TRBJ1-4; a weak D match, TRBD1 (6 bases). The CDR3 is 16 amino acids. Germline CDR1 is MNHNY and CDR2 is SVGAGI (reference sequence). V was pared by 5 bases and J by 2 bases, with 15 bases between. The CDR3, as DNA: TGTGCCAGCAGTGCCCCCGGGGGCGGGACTAATGAAAAACTGTTTTTT. Its translation is CASSAPGGGTNEKLFF.

V gene TRBV7-3 combines with J gene TRBJ2-2, with a tentative D call TRBD1 (6 bases). Trimming cost V 2 bases and J 0 bases, with 7 bases left between them. CDR3 length: 15 residues. Germline assignment: CDR1 SGHTA and CDR2 FQGTGA. CDR3 region: CASSLGTTNTGELFF. The CDR3 DNA sequence: TGTGCCAGCAGCTTAGGGACAACGAACACCGGGGAGCTGTTTTTT.

The genes are TRBV4-1 and TRBJ2-1; 11 bases are a match to TRBD1. This CDR3 is 16 amino acids long. Germline V gene lookup returns CDR1 MGHRA and CDR2 YSYEKL. Unmatched junction bases numbered 9, after V lost 3 bases and J lost 8 bases. CDR3 in DNA: TGCGCCAGCAGCCAGGGGACAGGGGGTCTAGGTGATGAGCAGTTCTTC. Its protein is CASSQGTGGLGDEQFF.

This rearrangement joins TRBV9 to TRBJ2-5, with 15 nucleotides matching TRBD2. CDR1 SGDLS and CDR2 YYNGEE come from the germline V gene. The CDR3 runs to 18 residues. Trimming took 4 bases from V and 4 from J; bases not matched to a gene: 11. The CDR3 loop is CASSPGLAGGGLGETQYF. As DNA, the CDR3 is TGTGCCAGCAGCCCTGGACTAGCGGGAGGGGGGCTTGGAGAGACCCAGTACTTC.

The chain is built from TRBV29-1 and TRBJ1-1; tentative D call: TRBD1 (6 bases). The CDR3 has 14 residues. Trimming stripped 6 bases from V and 0 bases from J, with 14 bases between. The germline V gene has CDR1 SQVTM and CDR2 ANQGSEA. This CDR3 is CSVFRGGMNTEAFF. CDR3 nucleotides: TGCAGCGTCTTTAGGGGGGGGATGAACACTGAAGCTTTCTTT.

The genes are TRBV11-3 and TRBJ2-2; D remains ambiguous. The ends were cut back, 4 bases at V and 7 bases at J, with 13 bases in the middle. The CDR3 sequence is 14 residues long. The germline CDR1 and CDR2 sequences are SGHNT and YENEEA. In DNA form, the CDR3 reads TGTGCCAGCAGCTCGTTTAGAACGAGCGGGGAGCTGTTTTTT. Amino acids: CASSSFRTSGELFF.

CDR3 DNA: TGCAGCGTCGGAAGCGGGGGGACGTACAATGAGCAGTTCTTC. As protein: CSVGSGGTYNEQFF. This chain links TRBV29-1 with TRBJ2-1; 9 bases agree with TRBD2. V lost 6 bases to trimming and J lost 4 bases; unmatched junction nucleotides: 7. Germline V lookup: CDR1 SQVTM, CDR2 ANQGSEA. The CDR3 runs to 14 residues.

CDR3 amino acids: CASPGGSYNEQFF. DNA for the CDR3: TGCGCCAGCCCGGGGGGATCCTACAATGAGCAGTTCTTC. This chain joins TRBV10-1 and TRBJ2-1, with TRBD2 matching over 7 bases. The germline V gene encodes CDR1 WNHNN and CDR2 SYGVQD (reference sequence). This CDR3 has 13 amino acids. J was trimmed by 1 base and V by 8 bases; bases with no gene match: 2.

The genes are TRBV30 and TRBJ1-5, with D possibly TRBD1 on 5 matching bases. The CDR3 loop spans 14 amino acids. The germline V gene has CDR1 GTSNPN and CDR2 SVGIG (reference sequence). The V end was cut by 0 bases, the J end by 6 bases, with 12 bases between. CDR3 sequence (DNA): TGTGCCTGGAGTGTACCTCAACAGGCTCAGCCCCAGCATTTT. Its protein is CAWSVPQQAQPQHF.

The chain is built from TRBV5-4 and TRBJ2-1, with 11 bases lining up with TRBD2. J lost 9 bases, V lost 1 base, and 9 bases had no gene match. The CDR3 runs to 16 residues. Germline assignment: CDR1 SGHNT and CDR2 YYREEE (reference sequence). The CDR3, as DNA: TGTGCCAGCAGCTTGTTCACTAGCGGGAGACGAGGTGAGCAGTTCTTC. Its translation: CASSLFTSGRRGEQFF.

V is TRBV15 and J is TRBJ2-1, with D possibly being TRBD1 (5 bases). The length of the CDR3 is 14 residues. Per germline, CDR1 LNHNV and CDR2 YYDKDF (reference sequence). Trimming cost V 6 bases and J 4 bases, with 13 bases left between them. CDR3 DNA: TGTGCCACCAGTTCTCAGGGCCCTTACAATGAGCAGTTCTTC. This translates into CATSSQGPYNEQFF.

This clone was seen once. This sample includes further DNA sequences coding for the same CDR3. The chain links TRBV7-3 to TRBJ2-3; weak D call: TRBD2 (5 bases). Germline CDR1 SGHTA, CDR2 FQGTGA. CDR3 length: 13 amino acids. The V gene lost 6 bases and the J gene lost 3 bases, with 10 bases spanning the gap. CDR3 in amino acids: CASSPRGTDTQYF. The CDR3 coding sequence is TGTGCCAGCAGTCCTAGAGGGACAGATACGCAGTATTTT.